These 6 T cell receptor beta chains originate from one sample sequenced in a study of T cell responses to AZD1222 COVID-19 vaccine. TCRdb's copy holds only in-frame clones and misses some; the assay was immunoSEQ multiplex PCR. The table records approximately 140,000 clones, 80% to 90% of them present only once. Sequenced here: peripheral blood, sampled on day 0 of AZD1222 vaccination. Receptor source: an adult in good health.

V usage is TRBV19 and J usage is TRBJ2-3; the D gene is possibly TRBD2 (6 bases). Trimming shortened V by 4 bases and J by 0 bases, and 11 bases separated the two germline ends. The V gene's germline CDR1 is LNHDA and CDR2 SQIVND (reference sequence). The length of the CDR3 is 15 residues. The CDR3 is CASSTIAASTDTQYF. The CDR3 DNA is TGTGCCAGTAGTACGATAGCGGCTAGCACAGATACGCAGTATTTT.

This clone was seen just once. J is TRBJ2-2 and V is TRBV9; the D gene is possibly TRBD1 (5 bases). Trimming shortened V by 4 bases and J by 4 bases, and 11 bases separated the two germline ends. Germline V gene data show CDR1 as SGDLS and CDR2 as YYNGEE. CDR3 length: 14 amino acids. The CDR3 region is CASSNSQVTGELFF. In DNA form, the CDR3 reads TGTGCCAGCAGCAACTCACAGGTCACCGGGGAGCTGTTTTTT.

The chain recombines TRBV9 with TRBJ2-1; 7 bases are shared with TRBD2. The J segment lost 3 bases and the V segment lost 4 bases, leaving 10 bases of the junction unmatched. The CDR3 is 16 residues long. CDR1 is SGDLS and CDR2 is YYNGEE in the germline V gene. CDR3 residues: CASSSSLARNYNEQFF. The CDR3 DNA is TGTGCCAGCAGCTCCTCACTAGCGAGAAACTACAATGAGCAGTTCTTC.

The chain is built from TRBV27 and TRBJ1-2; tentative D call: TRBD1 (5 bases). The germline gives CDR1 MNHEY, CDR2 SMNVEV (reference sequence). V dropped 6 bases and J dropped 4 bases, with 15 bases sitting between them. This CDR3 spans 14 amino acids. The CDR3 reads CASRTGTSGYGYTF. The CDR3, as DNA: TGTGCCAGCAGGACCGGGACGAGCGGCTATGGCTACACCTTC.

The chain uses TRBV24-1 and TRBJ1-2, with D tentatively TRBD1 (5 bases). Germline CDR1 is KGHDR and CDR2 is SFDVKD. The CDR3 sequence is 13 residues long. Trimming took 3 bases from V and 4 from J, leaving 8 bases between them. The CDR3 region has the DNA TGTGCCACCAGTGATACAGGCTTCTATGGCTACACCTTC. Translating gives CATSDTGFYGYTF.

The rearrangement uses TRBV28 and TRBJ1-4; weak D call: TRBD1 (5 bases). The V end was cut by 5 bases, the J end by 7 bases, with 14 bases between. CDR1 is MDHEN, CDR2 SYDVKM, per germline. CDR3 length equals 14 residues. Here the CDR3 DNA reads TGTGCCAGCAGTCTCCAGGGATTAGGTGAAAAACTGTTTTTT. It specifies CASSLQGLGEKLFF.